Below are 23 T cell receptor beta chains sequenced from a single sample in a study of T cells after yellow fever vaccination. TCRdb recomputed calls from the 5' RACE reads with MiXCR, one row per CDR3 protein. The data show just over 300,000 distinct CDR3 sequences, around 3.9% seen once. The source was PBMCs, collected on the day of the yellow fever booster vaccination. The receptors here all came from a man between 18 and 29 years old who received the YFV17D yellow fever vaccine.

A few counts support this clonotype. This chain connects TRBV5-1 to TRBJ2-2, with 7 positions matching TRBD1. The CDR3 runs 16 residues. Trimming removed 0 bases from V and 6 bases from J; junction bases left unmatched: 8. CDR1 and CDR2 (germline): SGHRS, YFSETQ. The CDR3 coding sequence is TGCGCCAGCAGCTTGGCCCCAGGGGGAAATTCCGGGGAGCTGTTTTTT. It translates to CASSLAPGGNSGELFF.

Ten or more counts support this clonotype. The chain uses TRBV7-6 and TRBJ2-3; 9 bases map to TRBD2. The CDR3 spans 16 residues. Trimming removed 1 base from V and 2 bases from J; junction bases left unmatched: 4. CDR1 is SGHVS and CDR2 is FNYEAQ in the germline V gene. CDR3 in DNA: TGTGCCAGCAGCTTAGGGAGCGGGGGGATCACAGATACGCAGTATTTT. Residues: CASSLGSGGITDTQYF. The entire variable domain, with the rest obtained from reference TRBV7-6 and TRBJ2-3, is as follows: GAGVSQSPRYKVTKRGQDVALRCDPISGHVSLYWYRQALGQGPEFLTYFNYEAQQDKSGLPNDRFSAERPEGSISTLTIQRTEQRDSAMYRCASSLGSGGITDTQYFGPGTRLTVL.

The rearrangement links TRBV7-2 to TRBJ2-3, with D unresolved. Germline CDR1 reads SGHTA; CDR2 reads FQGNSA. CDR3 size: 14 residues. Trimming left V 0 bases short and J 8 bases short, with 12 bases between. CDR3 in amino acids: CASSLATVVVTQYF. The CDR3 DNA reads TGTGCCAGCAGCTTAGCGACGGTCGTAGTTACGCAGTATTTT.

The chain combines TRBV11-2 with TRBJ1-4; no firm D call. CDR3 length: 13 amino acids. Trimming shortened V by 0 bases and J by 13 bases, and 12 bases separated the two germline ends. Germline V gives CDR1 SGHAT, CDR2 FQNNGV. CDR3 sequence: CASSLDLDEGLFF. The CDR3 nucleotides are TGTGCCAGCAGCTTAGATCTTGACGAGGGACTGTTTTTT.

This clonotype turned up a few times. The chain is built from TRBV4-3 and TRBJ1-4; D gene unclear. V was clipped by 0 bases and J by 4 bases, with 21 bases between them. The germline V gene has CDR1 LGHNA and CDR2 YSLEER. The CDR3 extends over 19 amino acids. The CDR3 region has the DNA TGCGCCAGCAGCCAAGATAAAGAGTCGGCCGGTTTCGATAATGAAAAACTGTTTTTT. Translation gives CASSQDKESAGFDNEKLFF.

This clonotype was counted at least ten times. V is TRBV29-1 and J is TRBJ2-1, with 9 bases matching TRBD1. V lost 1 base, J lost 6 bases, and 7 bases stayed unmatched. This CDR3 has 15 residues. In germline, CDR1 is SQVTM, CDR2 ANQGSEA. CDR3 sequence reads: CSVEADRGTLNEQFF. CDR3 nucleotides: TGCAGCGTTGAAGCGGACAGGGGTACCCTCAATGAGCAGTTCTTC.

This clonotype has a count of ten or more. CDR3 sequence: CSVRGGRTDTQYF. In nucleotides, the CDR3 is TGCAGCGTTCGGGGGGGCCGAACCGATACGCAGTATTTT. The V and J genes are TRBV29-1 and TRBJ2-3, with TRBD2 identical over 8 bases. The CDR3 covers 13 residues. CDR1 is SQVTM and CDR2 is ANQGSEA in the germline V gene. V was clipped by 5 bases and J by 6 bases; unmatched bases: 7.

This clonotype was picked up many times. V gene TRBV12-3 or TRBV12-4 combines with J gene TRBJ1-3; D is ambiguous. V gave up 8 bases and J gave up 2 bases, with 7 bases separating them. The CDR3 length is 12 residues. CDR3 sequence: CASGRAGNTIYF. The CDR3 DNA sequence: TGTGCCAGCGGGAGAGCTGGAAACACCATATATTTT.

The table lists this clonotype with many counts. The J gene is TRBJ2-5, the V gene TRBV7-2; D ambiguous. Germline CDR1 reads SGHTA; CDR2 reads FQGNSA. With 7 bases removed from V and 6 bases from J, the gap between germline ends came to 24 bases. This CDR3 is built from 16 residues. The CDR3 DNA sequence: TGTGCCAGCAAGACTCCGCCCCTACGAGATCAACAGACCCAGTACTTC. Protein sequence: CASKTPPLRDQQTQYF.

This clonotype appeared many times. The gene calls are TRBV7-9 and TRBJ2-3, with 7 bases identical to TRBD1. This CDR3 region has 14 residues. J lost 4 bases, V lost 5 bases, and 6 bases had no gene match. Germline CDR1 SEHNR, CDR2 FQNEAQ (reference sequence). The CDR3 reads CASSSRTGADTQYF. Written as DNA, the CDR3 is TGTGCCAGCAGCAGCCGAACAGGGGCAGATACGCAGTATTTT. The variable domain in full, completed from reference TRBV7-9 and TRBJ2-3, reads DTGVSQNPRHKITKRGQNVTFRCDPISEHNRLYWYRQTLGQGPEFLTYFQNEAQLEKSRLLSDRFSAERPKGSFSTLEIQRTEQGDSAMYLCASSSRTGADTQYFGPGTRLTVL.

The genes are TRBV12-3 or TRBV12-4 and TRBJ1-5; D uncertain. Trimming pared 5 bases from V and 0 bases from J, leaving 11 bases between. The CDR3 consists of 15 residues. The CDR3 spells CASSPWVNSNQPQHF. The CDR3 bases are TGTGCCAGCAGTCCGTGGGTTAATAGCAATCAGCCCCAGCATTTT.

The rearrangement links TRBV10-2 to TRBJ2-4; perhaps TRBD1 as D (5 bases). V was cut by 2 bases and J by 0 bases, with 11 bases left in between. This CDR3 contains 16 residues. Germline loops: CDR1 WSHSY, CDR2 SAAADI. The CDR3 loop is CASSEATVLAKNIQYF. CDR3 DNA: TGCGCCAGCAGTGAGGCGACAGTGCTAGCCAAAAACATTCAGTACTTC.

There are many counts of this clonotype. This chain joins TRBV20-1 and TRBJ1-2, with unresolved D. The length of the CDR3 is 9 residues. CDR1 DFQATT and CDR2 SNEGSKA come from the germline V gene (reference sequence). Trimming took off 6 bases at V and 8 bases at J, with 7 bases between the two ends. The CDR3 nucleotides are TGCAGTGCAGGGTTCGGCTACACCTTC. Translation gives CSAGFGYTF.

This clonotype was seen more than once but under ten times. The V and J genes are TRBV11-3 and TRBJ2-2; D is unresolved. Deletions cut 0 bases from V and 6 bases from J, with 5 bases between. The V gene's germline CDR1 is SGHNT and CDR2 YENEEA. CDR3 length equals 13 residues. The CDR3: CASSLDPSGELFF. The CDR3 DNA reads TGTGCCAGCAGCTTAGATCCCTCCGGGGAGCTGTTTTTT. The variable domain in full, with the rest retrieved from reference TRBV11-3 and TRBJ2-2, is EAGVVQSPRYKIIEKKQPVAFWCNPISGHNTLYWYLQNLGQGPELLIRYENEEAVDDSQLPKDRFSAERLKGVDSTLKIQPAELGDSAVYLCASSLDPSGELFFGEGSRLTVL.

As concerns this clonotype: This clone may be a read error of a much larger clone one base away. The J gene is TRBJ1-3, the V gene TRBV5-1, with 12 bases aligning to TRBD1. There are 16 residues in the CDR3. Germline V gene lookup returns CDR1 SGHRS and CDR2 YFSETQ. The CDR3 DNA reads TGCGCCAGCAGCGAGGGACAGGGGGCGCCCGGAAACGCCATATATTTT. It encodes CASSEGQGAPGNAIYF.

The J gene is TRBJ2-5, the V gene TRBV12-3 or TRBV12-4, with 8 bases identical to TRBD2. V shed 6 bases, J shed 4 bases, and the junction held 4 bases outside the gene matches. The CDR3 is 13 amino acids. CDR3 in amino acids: CASRLRGGETQYF. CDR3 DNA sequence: TGTGCCAGCAGGCTACGGGGGGGAGAGACCCAGTACTTC.

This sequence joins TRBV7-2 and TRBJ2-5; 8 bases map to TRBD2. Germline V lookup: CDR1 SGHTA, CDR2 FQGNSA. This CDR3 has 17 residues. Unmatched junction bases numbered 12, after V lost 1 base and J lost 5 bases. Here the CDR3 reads CASSLVGARRGVETQYF. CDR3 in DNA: TGTGCCAGCAGCTTAGTGGGGGCTAGGCGGGGGGTGGAGACCCAGTACTTC. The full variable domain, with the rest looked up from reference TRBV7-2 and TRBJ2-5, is GAGVSQSPSNKVTEKGKDVELRCDPISGHTALYWYRQSLGQGLEFLIYFQGNSAPDKSGLPSDRFSAERTGGSVSTLTIQRTQQEDSAVYLCASSLVGARRGVETQYFGPGTRLLVL.

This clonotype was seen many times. The CDR3 loop reads CASRGQGGHIQYF. The CDR3 region has the DNA TGTGCCAGCAGAGGGCAGGGTGGACACATTCAGTACTTC. The chain recombines TRBV6-2 or TRBV6-3 with TRBJ2-4, with D perhaps matching TRBD1 (5 bases). This CDR3 contains 13 residues. The V gene lost 6 bases and the J gene lost 8 bases, with 14 bases spanning the gap. Germline V gene lookup returns CDR1 MNHEY and CDR2 SVGEGT.

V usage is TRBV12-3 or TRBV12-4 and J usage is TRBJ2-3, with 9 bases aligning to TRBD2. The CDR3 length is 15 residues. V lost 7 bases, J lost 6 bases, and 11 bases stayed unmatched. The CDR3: CASTAGAGGRDTQYF. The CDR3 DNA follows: TGTGCCAGCACTGCAGGAGCGGGGGGCAGGGATACGCAGTATTTT.

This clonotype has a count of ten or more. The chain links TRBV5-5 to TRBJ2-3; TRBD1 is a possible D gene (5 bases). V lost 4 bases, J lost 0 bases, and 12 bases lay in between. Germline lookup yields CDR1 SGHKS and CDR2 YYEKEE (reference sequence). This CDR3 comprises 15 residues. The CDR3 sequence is CASSLTERSTDTQYF. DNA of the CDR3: TGTGCCAGCAGCCTGACAGAGCGTAGCACAGATACGCAGTATTTT.

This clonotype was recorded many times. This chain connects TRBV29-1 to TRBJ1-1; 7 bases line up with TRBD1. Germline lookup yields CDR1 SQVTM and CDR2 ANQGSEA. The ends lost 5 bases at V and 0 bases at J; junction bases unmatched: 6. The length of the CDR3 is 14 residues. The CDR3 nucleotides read TGCAGCGTTAAACCGGGACAGATGAACACTGAAGCTTTCTTT. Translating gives CSVKPGQMNTEAFF. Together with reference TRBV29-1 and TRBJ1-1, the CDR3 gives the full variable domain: SAVISQKPSRDICQRGTSLTIQCQVDSQVTMMFWYRQQPGQSLTLIATANQGSEATYESGFVIDKFPISRPNLTFSTLTVSNMSPEDSSIYLCSVKPGQMNTEAFFGQGTRLTVV.

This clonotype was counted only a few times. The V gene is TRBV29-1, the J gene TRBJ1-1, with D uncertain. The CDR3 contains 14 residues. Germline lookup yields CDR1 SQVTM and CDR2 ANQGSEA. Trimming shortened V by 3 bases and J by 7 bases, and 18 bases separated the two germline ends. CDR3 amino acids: CSVESGRGVGEAFF. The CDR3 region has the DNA TGCAGCGTTGAGTCGGGCCGTGGCGTCGGTGAAGCTTTCTTT.

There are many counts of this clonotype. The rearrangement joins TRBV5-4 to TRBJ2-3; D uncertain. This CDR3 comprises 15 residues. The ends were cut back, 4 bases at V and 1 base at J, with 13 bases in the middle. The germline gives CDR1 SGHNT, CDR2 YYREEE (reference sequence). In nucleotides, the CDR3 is TGTGCCAGCAGCCCGCGAGGCGGACGCACAGATACGCAGTATTTT. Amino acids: CASSPRGGRTDTQYF.